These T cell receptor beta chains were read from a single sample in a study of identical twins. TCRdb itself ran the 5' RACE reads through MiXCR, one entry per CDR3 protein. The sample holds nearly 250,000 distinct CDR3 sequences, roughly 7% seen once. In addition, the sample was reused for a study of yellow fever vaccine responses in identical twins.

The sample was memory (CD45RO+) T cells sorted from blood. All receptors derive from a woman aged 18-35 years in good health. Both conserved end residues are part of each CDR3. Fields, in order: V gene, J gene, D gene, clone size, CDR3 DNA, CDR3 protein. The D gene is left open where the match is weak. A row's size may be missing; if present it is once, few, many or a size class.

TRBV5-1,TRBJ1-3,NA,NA,TGCGCCAGCAGCTTGGGGCAGGCCTACTCTGGAAACACCATATATTTT,CASSLGQAYSGNTIYF
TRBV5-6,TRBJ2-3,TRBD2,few,TGTGCCAGCAGCCGACAAGCGGGAGCTGGGGGCACAGATACGCAGTATTTT,CASSRQAGAGGTDTQYF
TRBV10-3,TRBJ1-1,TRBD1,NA,TGTGCCATCAGCTCGGGACAGAATTTAATGAACACTGAAGCTTTCTTT,CAISSGQNLMNTEAFF
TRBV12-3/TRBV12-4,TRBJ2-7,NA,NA,TGTGCCAGCAGTTTGGAGGGGGACCCACCCTACGAGCAGTACTTC,CASSLEGDPPYEQYF
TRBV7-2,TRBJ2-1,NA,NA,TGTGCCAGCAGCTCAGGAGTTCGGACACCTTACAATGAGCAGTTCTTC,CASSSGVRTPYNEQFF
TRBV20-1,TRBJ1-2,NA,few,TGCAGTGCTAGAGCGGAGTCAGCTGTATATGGCTACACCTTC,CSARAESAVYGYTF
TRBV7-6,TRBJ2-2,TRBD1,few,TGTGCCAGCAGTAGACAGGGAAAGGGCACCGGGGAGCTGTTTTTT,CASSRQGKGTGELFF
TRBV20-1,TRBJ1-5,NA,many,TGCAGTGCTAGGGGCACTCCGGACGGGTTTAGTCAGCCCCAGCATTTT,CSARGTPDGFSQPQHF
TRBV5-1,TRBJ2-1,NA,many,TGCGCCAGCAGCTTCGGGGATAGCTCCTACAATGAGCAGTTCTTC,CASSFGDSSYNEQFF
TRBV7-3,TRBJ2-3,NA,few,TGTGCCAGCAGCTTAACTCACAATAGACCGGGCCACCAGGATACGCAGTATTTT,CASSLTHNRPGHQDTQYF
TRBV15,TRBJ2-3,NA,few,TGTGCCACCAGCAGAGGTCACGGAGTAGCCGCACTCACAGATACGCAGTATTTT,CATSRGHGVAALTDTQYF
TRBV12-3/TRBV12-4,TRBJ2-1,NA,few,TGTGCCAGCAGTTCATATAAGGGGGAGCTTTACAATGAGCAGTTCTTC,CASSSYKGELYNEQFF
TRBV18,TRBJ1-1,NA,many,TGTGCCAGCTCACCGGTGGGAGGGAACACTGAAGCTTTCTTT,CASSPVGGNTEAFF
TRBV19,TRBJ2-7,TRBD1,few,TGTGCCAGTAGTCCGGGACAGAGCCTTCGCGAGCAGTACTTC,CASSPGQSLREQYF
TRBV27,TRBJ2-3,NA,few,TGTGCCAGCACCCGATTTAGGGGGGGAGTGGATACGCAGTATTTT,CASTRFRGGVDTQYF
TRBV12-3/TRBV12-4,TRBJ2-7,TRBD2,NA,TGTGCCAGCAGTTTAGCGCTAACGTCTAGCGGGTTCGGCGAGCAGTACTTC,CASSLALTSSGFGEQYF
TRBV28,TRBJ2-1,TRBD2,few,TGTGCCAGCAGTACCCCCATAGCGGGAGGGAACAATGAGCAGTTCTTC,CASSTPIAGGNNEQFF
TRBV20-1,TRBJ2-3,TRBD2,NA,TGCAGTCCCTCCGGGGGGGGGATGCATTTT,CSPSGGGMHF
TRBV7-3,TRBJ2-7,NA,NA,TGTGCCAGCAGCCGGGGGGCTTCCTCCTACGAGCAGTACTTC,CASSRGASSYEQYF
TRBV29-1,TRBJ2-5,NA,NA,TGCAGCGTTGGGACATGGGTCCAGTACTTC,CSVGTWVQYF
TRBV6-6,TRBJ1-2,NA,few,TGTGCCAGCAGCAGCCCGGACAGCTATGGCTACACCTTC,CASSSPDSYGYTF
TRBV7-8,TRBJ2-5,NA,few,TGTGCCAGCAGCTTAGGGCAGGGGCCAGGGAAGACCCAGTACTTC,CASSLGQGPGKTQYF
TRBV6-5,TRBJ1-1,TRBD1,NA,TGTGCCAGCAGTTACACAGGGGGAGCTGAAGCTTTCTTT,CASSYTGGAEAFF
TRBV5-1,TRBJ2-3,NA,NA,TGCGCCAGCAGGACGGGACAAAGCACAGATACGCAGTATTTT,CASRTGQSTDTQYF
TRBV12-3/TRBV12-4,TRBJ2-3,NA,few,TGTGCCAGCAGCCAGTGGGAAAGCACAGATACGCAGTATTTT,CASSQWESTDTQYF
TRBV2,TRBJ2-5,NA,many,TGTGCCAGCAGTGCGACAAACGAAGAGACCCAGTACTTC,CASSATNEETQYF
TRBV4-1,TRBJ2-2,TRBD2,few,TGCGCCAGCAGCGCGGGGGGAGTCACCGGGGAGCTGTTTTTT,CASSAGGVTGELFF
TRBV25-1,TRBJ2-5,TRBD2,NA,TGTGCCAGCAGCCAACAGGGGACTAGCCGTGAGACCCAGTACTTC,CASSQQGTSRETQYF
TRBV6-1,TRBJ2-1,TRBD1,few,TGTGCCAGCAGTCCTAGGACAGGCTCCTACAATGAGCAGTTCTTC,CASSPRTGSYNEQFF